These 18 T cell receptor beta chains share one sample of origin, sequenced in a study of cytomegalovirus exposure and HLA in healthy donors (dated by TCRdb to the late 2010s). The method behind the library was the immunoSEQ multiplex PCR assay. For the multiplex PCR, a mixture combining 60 forward primers for TCR Vbeta segments and 13 reverse primers for TCR Jbeta segments was used. Drawn from immuneACCESS, this table holds only the in-frame rearrangements with V and J called that TCRdb kept. Clones are partly lost; checked studies trace under half to an unresolved V gene and leave the rest unexplained. Recorded for this sample are about 160,000 clones; roughly 80% of them occurred a single time. The ten biggest clones cover more than 1.2% of the sample. Sequencing was done on a sample of PBMCs. The receptors come from a male donor in good health and CMV-seronegative.

This chain uses TRBV5-1 with TRBJ2-5, with D hard to call. The last part of the DNA fits TRBJ2-7 better; the J call may be wrong. In germline, CDR1 is SGHRS, CDR2 YFSETQ. There are 11 residues in the CDR3. The chain's CDR3 is CASSFRYEQYF. CDR3 nucleotide sequence: TGCGCCAGCAGCTTCCGGTACGAGCAGTACTTC.

The chain uses TRBV28 and TRBJ1-4, with D hard to call. The germline V gene encodes CDR1 MDHEN and CDR2 SYDVKM. The V gene lost 6 bases and the J gene lost 2 bases, with 10 bases spanning the gap. CDR3 size: 14 residues. The CDR3 DNA reads TGTGCCAGCAGCCCCCCCGGGACTAATGAAAAACTGTTTTTT. It specifies CASSPPGTNEKLFF.

This sequence joins TRBV28 and TRBJ1-6, with a weak D call TRBD1 (6 bases). The CDR3 contains 12 residues. The germline V gene has CDR1 MDHEN and CDR2 SYDVKM. V was cut by 3 bases and J by 19 bases, with 16 bases left in between. The DNA for the CDR3 is TGTGCCAGCAGTTTGGGGGCTTTCAATGTTCACTTT. Amino acid sequence: CASSLGAFNVHF. The complete variable domain, with remaining parts taken from reference TRBV28 and TRBJ1-6, reads DVKVTQSSRYLVKRTGEKVFLECVQDMDHENMFWYRQDPGLGLRLIYFSYDVKMKEKGDIPEGYSVSREKKERFSLILESASTNQTSMYLCASSLGAFNVHFGNGTRLTVT.

This clone was observed a handful of times. The rearrangement joins TRBV6-1 to TRBJ1-5; D is possibly TRBD1 (5 bases). Germline V gene data show CDR1 as MNHNS and CDR2 as SASEGT. The V and J ends lost 2 bases and 6 bases respectively, with 14 bases between them. The CDR3 spans 15 residues. The CDR3 coding sequence is TGTGCCAGCAGTGAAACACAGGTTTTCGTTCAGCCCCAGCATTTT. Translating gives CASSETQVFVQPQHF.

The genes are TRBV15 and TRBJ2-1, with D perhaps matching TRBD2 (5 bases). Trimming left V 0 bases short and J 7 bases short, with 13 bases between. Germline loops: CDR1 LNHNV, CDR2 YYDKDF (reference sequence). The CDR3 loop spans 15 amino acids. CDR3: CATSRDRLPGNEQFF. The CDR3 DNA is TGTGCCACCAGCAGAGATAGGCTCCCGGGGAATGAGCAGTTCTTC.

The J gene is TRBJ1-4, the V gene TRBV10-3; 9 bases match TRBD1. The length of the CDR3 is 16 residues. J lost 6 bases, V lost 0 bases, and 5 bases had no gene match. Germline assignment: CDR1 ENHRY and CDR2 SYGVKD. CDR3: CAISESRGTGHEKLFF. The DNA of the CDR3 is TGTGCCATCAGTGAGTCCAGGGGGACAGGGCATGAAAAACTGTTTTTT.

The gene calls are TRBV7-9 and TRBJ1-1; a possible D gene is TRBD1 (6 bases). The V gene's germline CDR1 is SEHNR and CDR2 FQNEAQ (reference sequence). This CDR3 is 14 amino acids long. V lost 0 bases, J lost 4 bases, and 9 bases lay in between. The CDR3 DNA follows: TGTGCCAGCAGCTTAGCCTACAGGGTCACTGAAGCTTTCTTT. Protein product: CASSLAYRVTEAFF.

The chain is built from TRBV19 and TRBJ2-5; the match to TRBD2 covers 9 bases. Germline CDR1 and CDR2: LNHDA and SQIVND (reference sequence). Trimming took 9 bases from V and 4 from J; bases not matched to a gene: 12. CDR3 length equals 15 residues. The CDR3: CARSTVAGAGETQYF. CDR3 bases: TGTGCCAGGAGCACCGTAGCGGGAGCTGGAGAGACCCAGTACTTC.

The V and J genes are TRBV6-1 and TRBJ2-5; D gene unclear. The CDR3 length is 13 residues. V lost 6 bases and J 5 bases, leaving 13 bases between the germline ends. Germline V lookup: CDR1 MNHNS, CDR2 SASEGT. The CDR3 region is CASRVSGGETQYF. The CDR3 DNA is TGTGCCAGCAGGGTGTCGGGTGGGGAGACCCAGTACTTC.

The genes are TRBV7-3 and TRBJ2-2, with 7 bases matching TRBD1. This CDR3 comprises 17 residues. Germline loops: CDR1 SGHTA, CDR2 FQGTGA. V trimming: 0 bases; J trimming: 6 bases; junction bases outside the gene matches: 10. The CDR3, as DNA: TGTGCCAGCAGCTTAACGATCGGGACAGTGATGCCCGGGGAGCTGTTTTTT. It codes for CASSLTIGTVMPGELFF.

This clone was seen just once. The J gene is TRBJ1-2, the V gene TRBV5-1; D gene uncertain. This CDR3 region has 17 residues. Trimming pared 1 base from V and 3 bases from J, leaving 19 bases between. Germline V gene data show CDR1 as SGHRS and CDR2 as YFSETQ. The CDR3: CASSLLLPDSSDYGYTF. CDR3 nucleotides: TGCGCCAGCAGCTTGCTCTTACCGGACTCCTCCGACTATGGCTACACCTTC.

This chain links TRBV4-1 with TRBJ2-5, with a possible D match to TRBD2 (5 bases). In germline, CDR1 is MGHRA, CDR2 YSYEKL. This CDR3 contains 15 residues. The germline V and J ends were trimmed by 0 bases and 7 bases, with 15 bases remaining between them. The CDR3 protein is CASSQDREGFRTQYF. DNA of the CDR3: TGCGCCAGCAGCCAAGATCGGGAAGGGTTTCGGACCCAGTACTTC.

V is TRBV2 and J is TRBJ2-2; D is undetermined. This CDR3 region has 13 residues. The V and J ends lost 5 bases and 2 bases respectively, with 6 bases between them. Germline lookup yields CDR1 SNHLY and CDR2 FYNNEI. The CDR3 sequence is CASSPFNTGELFF. The DNA of the CDR3 is TGTGCCAGCAGTCCCTTTAACACCGGGGAGCTGTTTTTT.

The rearrangement joins TRBV18 to TRBJ1-2; a weak D match, TRBD1 (6 bases). CDR1 KGHSH and CDR2 LQKENI come from the germline V gene. V was clipped by 3 bases and J by 3 bases, with 11 bases between them. CDR3 length: 14 residues. Here the CDR3 reads CASSPYRDDYGYTF. CDR3 bases: TGTGCCAGCTCACCGTACAGGGACGACTATGGCTACACCTTC.

The chain carries TRBV27 and TRBJ2-1; 7 bases are shared with TRBD1. The J segment lost 10 bases and the V segment lost 3 bases, leaving 12 bases of the junction unmatched. CDR1 and CDR2 from the germline V gene are MNHEY and SMNVEV (reference sequence). The CDR3 runs 15 residues. In nucleotides, the CDR3 is TGTGCCAGCAGTTTCTCCGACAGGGTGGGTTGGGAGCAGTTCTTC. Translated: CASSFSDRVGWEQFF.

The chain couples TRBV5-1 to TRBJ2-1; perhaps TRBD1 as D (6 bases). This CDR3 is built from 15 residues. With 0 bases removed from V and 3 bases from J, the gap between germline ends came to 10 bases. The germline V gene has CDR1 SGHRS and CDR2 YFSETQ. In nucleotides, the CDR3 is TGCGCCAGCAGCTTGGCCCTAGGGGGCTACAATGAGCAGTTCTTC. Translated, it gives CASSLALGGYNEQFF.

The V gene is TRBV7-2, the J gene TRBJ2-4; 10 nucleotides agree with TRBD1. Germline CDR1 is SGHTA and CDR2 is FQGNSA. This CDR3 has 14 residues. The V gene end was trimmed by 5 bases and the J gene end by 11 bases; junction bases not matched to a gene: 9. In DNA, the CDR3 is TGTGCCAGCAGCCGACCGGGACAGGGGTCCGTTCAGTACTTC. Translation gives CASSRPGQGSVQYF.

This clone showed up just once. This chain uses TRBV5-1 with TRBJ2-3; 9 nucleotides align to TRBD2. V trimming: 1 base; J trimming: 1 base; junction bases outside the gene matches: 4. Germline V gene sequence: CDR1 SGHRS, CDR2 YFSETQ. The CDR3 length is 16 residues. The CDR3 DNA follows: TGCGCCAGCAGCTTGATGGCTAGCGGGGGCACAGATACGCAGTATTTT. Its translation is CASSLMASGGTDTQYF.